This T cell receptor (beta chain) emerged from a study of blood T cells in healthy people across ages. Study as a whole: Capture via template switching afforded approximately one barcoded beta molecule per two T cells.

A J-beta primer mix and a sample-barcoded 5' primer were used in a second PCR of about 7 to 12 cycles. In TCRdb, the 5' RACE reads were re-called with MiXCR into one record per CDR3 protein. There are roughly 1,500,000 distinct CDR3 sequences in the sample; roughly 30% occur only once, and approximately 10% lies in the top ten. The CDR3 is 14 residues long. Germline loops: CDR1 MNHNS, CDR2 SASEGT. V dropped 1 base and J dropped 3 bases, with 9 bases sitting between them. Sequenced: blood. This clonotype originated in a woman aged 25 to 45 in good health. The chain uses TRBV6-1 and TRBJ1-2; D gene uncertain. This CDR3 reads CASSEGVGYYGYTF. DNA of the CDR3: TGTGCCAGCAGTGAAGGGGTGGGGTACTATGGCTACACCTTC.